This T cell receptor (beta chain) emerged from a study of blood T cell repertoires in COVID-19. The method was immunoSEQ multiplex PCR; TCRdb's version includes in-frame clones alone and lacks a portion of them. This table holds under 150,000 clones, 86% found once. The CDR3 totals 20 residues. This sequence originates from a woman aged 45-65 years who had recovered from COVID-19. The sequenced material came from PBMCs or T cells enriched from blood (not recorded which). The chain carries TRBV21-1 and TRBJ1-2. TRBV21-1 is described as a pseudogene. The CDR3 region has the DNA TGTGCCAGCAGCAAAGGAGGGCGGAGGGAACCTCCGCGAATTAAGGATGGCTACACCTTC. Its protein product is CASSKGGRREPPRIKDGYTF.